These 17 T cell receptor beta chains were all obtained from the same sample, sequenced in a study of blood T cell repertoires in COVID-19. Profiled with immunoSEQ multiplex PCR; TCRdb holds only in-frame clones, not every one. The sample contains some 380,000 clones, 90% of which appear only once. The sample comprised peripheral blood. All receptors derive from a man aged 18 to 30 with active or convalescent COVID-19.

This clone was detected only once. J is TRBJ2-7 and V is TRBV11-3, with 9 bases matching TRBD2. Per the germline V gene, CDR1 is SGHNT and CDR2 is YENEEA. The CDR3 has 13 amino acids. The J segment lost 4 bases and the V segment lost 3 bases, leaving 1 base of the junction unmatched. The CDR3 protein is CASSFSGGYEQYF. The CDR3 bases are TGTGCCAGCAGCTTCAGCGGGGGGTACGAGCAGTACTTC.

This chain uses TRBV9 with TRBJ1-1; D possibly corresponds to TRBD1 (5 bases). From germline, CDR1 is SGDLS and CDR2 YYNGEE. The V end lost 0 bases, the J end lost 3 bases, and 9 bases lay between the germline ends. The CDR3 runs 14 residues. The CDR3 loop reads CASSVELRDTEAFF. The DNA for the CDR3 is TGTGCCAGCAGCGTAGAGCTCAGGGACACTGAAGCTTTCTTT.

The chain carries TRBV14 and TRBJ1-2; tentatively, D is TRBD1 (6 bases). The CDR3 has 15 residues. CDR1 is SGHDN, CDR2 FVKESK, per germline. Trimming cost V 6 bases and J 2 bases, with 16 bases left between them. In nucleotides, the CDR3 is TGTGCCAGCAGTCCAAGAACAGGGATCAACTATGGCTACACCTTC. Its translation is CASSPRTGINYGYTF.

J is TRBJ1-5 and V is TRBV19, with TRBD1 as a possible D gene (5 bases). Germline-derived CDR1 and CDR2 are LNHDA and SQIVND (reference sequence). With 3 bases removed from V and 6 bases from J, the gap between germline ends came to 15 bases. The length of the CDR3 is 15 residues. DNA of the CDR3: TGTGCCAGTAGTATGGGGGGGAGAGGGACTCAGCCCCAGCATTTT. This sequence encodes CASSMGGRGTQPQHF.

The chain joins TRBV9 to TRBJ2-1; the D gene is possibly TRBD2 (6 bases). Germline V CDR1 and CDR2: SGDLS, YYNGEE. CDR3 length: 14 residues. V was clipped by 2 bases and J by 3 bases, with 9 bases between them. CDR3 region: CASSVGTYYNEQFF. The CDR3 nucleotides are TGTGCCAGCAGCGTCGGGACTTACTACAATGAGCAGTTCTTC.

In regard to this clone: In the same sample, other DNA sequences code for this CDR3. This chain links TRBV19 with TRBJ1-1; D is possibly TRBD1 (6 bases). The germline CDR1 and CDR2 sequences are LNHDA and SQIVND (reference sequence). The CDR3 is 13 residues long. Trimming stripped 3 bases from V and 2 bases from J, with 7 bases between. In nucleotides, the CDR3 is TGTGCCAGTAGTATCAGGGGAAACACTGAAGCTTTCTTT. This codes for CASSIRGNTEAFF.

The V call is TRBV19, the J call TRBJ1-2; 8 bases match TRBD1. This CDR3 comprises 13 residues. Trimming at V came to 10 bases and at J to 5 bases, leaving 9 bases not matched to a gene. CDR1 is LNHDA, CDR2 SQIVND, per germline (reference sequence). The DNA of the CDR3 is TGTGCCACTGAGAGACAGGGGCGGTATGGCTACACCTTC. It codes for CATERQGRYGYTF.

V and J are TRBV2 and TRBJ1-6, with 7 bases matching TRBD1. CDR1 and CDR2 from the germline V gene are SNHLY and FYNNEI. This CDR3 has 14 amino acids. The V and J ends lost 6 bases and 7 bases, in that order; junction bases with no gene match: 6. This CDR3 is CASRTGTVNSPLHF. CDR3 DNA sequence: TGTGCCAGCAGAACCGGGACAGTAAATTCACCCCTCCACTTT.

V is TRBV3-1 (or the pseudogene TRBV3-2) and J is TRBJ2-2; D is ambiguous. Germline V gene data show CDR1 as LGHDT and CDR2 as YNNKEL (reference sequence). V lost 2 bases to trimming and J lost 4 bases, with 17 bases between them. This CDR3 is 17 amino acids long. The CDR3 nucleotides read TGTGCCAGCAGCCAACGCCCTGCGGAGCACCCCACCGGGGAGCTGTTTTTT. This translates into CASSQRPAEHPTGELFF.

This clone has just one count. The CDR3 DNA reads TGTGCCAGCAGCCTACCGACAGGGGAATACGAGCAGTACTTC. This translates into CASSLPTGEYEQYF. The V call is TRBV7-8, the J call TRBJ2-7; 8 positions agree with TRBD1. CDR3 length equals 14 residues. V lost 5 bases to trimming and J lost 4 bases; unmatched junction nucleotides: 7. From germline, CDR1 is SGHVS and CDR2 FQNEAQ.

The V and J genes are TRBV2 and TRBJ2-7; TRBD1 matches 8 bases. V was pared by 6 bases and J by 6 bases, with 4 bases of the junction left unmatched. The CDR3 sequence is 12 residues long. Germline loops: CDR1 SNHLY, CDR2 FYNNEI. The CDR3 protein is CASRGDRGEQYF. In nucleotides, the CDR3 is TGTGCCAGCAGGGGAGACAGGGGCGAGCAGTACTTC. The entire variable domain, with the rest obtained from reference TRBV2 and TRBJ2-7, is as follows: EPEVTQTPSHQVTQMGQEVILRCVPISNHLYFYWYRQILGQKVEFLVSFYNNEISEKSEIFDDQFSVERPDGSNFTLKIRSTKLEDSAMYFCASRGDRGEQYFGPGTRLTVT.

This clone was detected only once. The chain carries TRBV6-5 and TRBJ2-7; possible D gene TRBD1, 6 bases. CDR3 length: 12 amino acids. V was cut by 8 bases and J by 3 bases, with 11 bases left in between. The germline CDR1 and CDR2 sequences are MNHEY and SVGAGI. The CDR3 region is CASSARGYEQYF. In DNA, the CDR3 is TGTGCCAGCTCGGCCAGGGGCTACGAGCAGTACTTC.

The chain has TRBV21-1 and TRBJ2-5; the tabulated D call, TRBD2, remains unverified against the DNA. TRBV21-1 is a recognized pseudogene. This CDR3 region has 16 residues. The CDR3 loop is CASRIEERGSLETQYF. Written as DNA, the CDR3 is TGTGCCAGCAGGATTGAGGAGCGGGGGAGTTTAGAGACCCAGTACTTC.

This chain links TRBV14 with TRBJ2-7, with 9 bases that match TRBD1. The CDR3 sequence is 15 residues long. With V trimmed by 2 bases and J by 2 bases, 4 bases remained unmatched. Germline CDR1 SGHDN, CDR2 FVKESK. The CDR3 DNA follows: TGTGCCAGCAGCCAATGGGGGACAGGGACCTACGAGCAGTACTTC. Translating it yields CASSQWGTGTYEQYF.

The chain is built from TRBV7-9 and TRBJ1-3; no reliable D call. The CDR3 covers 17 residues. Trimming removed 0 bases at V and 0 bases at J, with 12 bases between. The germline gives CDR1 SEHNR, CDR2 FQNEAQ (reference sequence). In DNA, the CDR3 is TGTGCCAGCAGCTTAGCGTATTATGTTTCCTCTGGAAACACCATATATTTT. It codes for CASSLAYYVSSGNTIYF.

The rearrangement uses TRBV9 and TRBJ2-5; D perhaps matches TRBD2 (6 bases). The CDR3 totals 13 residues. V was clipped by 2 bases and J by 5 bases, with 10 bases between them. CDR1 and CDR2 from the germline V gene are SGDLS and YYNGEE. The CDR3 bases are TGTGCCAGCAGCGTGGGGGGACGGGAGACCCAGTACTTC. The encoded protein is CASSVGGRETQYF.

The chain has TRBV28 and TRBJ1-6; D possibly corresponds to TRBD1 (5 bases). Germline CDR1 and CDR2: MDHEN and SYDVKM. Trimming took 3 bases from V and 6 from J, leaving 9 bases between them. This CDR3 has 14 residues. The CDR3 coding sequence is TGTGCCAGCAGTTTTAGCAGGGTTAATTCACCCCTCCACTTT. Its protein is CASSFSRVNSPLHF. Full variable domain (outside the CDR3, taken from reference TRBV28 and TRBJ1-6): DVKVTQSSRYLVKRTGEKVFLECVQDMDHENMFWYRQDPGLGLRLIYFSYDVKMKEKGDIPEGYSVSREKKERFSLILESASTNQTSMYLCASSFSRVNSPLHFGNGTRLTVT.